There are a few counts of the clone carrying this T cell receptor beta chain. The sample belongs to a study of blood T cell repertoires in COVID-19. Study in general: COVID-19 samples from acute and convalescent phases originated in the United States, Italy and Spain.

Per the study methods: Nucleated cell number was recorded as an estimate derived from reference gene primer amplification. Produced via immunoSEQ multiplex PCR; TCRdb's table is partial and in-frame only. Clonal size and the V and J genes are those of that table, whereas D and trimming came from the DNA. Among about 200,000 clones listed, approximately 86% were seen once. There are 14 residues in the CDR3. Trimming removed 7 bases from V and 3 bases from J, with 15 bases in between. The germline CDR1 and CDR2 sequences are SGHVS and FQNEAQ. Donors were grouped by their self-reported clinical history. A COVID-19 case was met by exposed participants within 2 weeks before study entry.

The sequencing input was PBMCs or T cells enriched from blood (not recorded which). The chain joins TRBV7-8 to TRBJ1-2; a weak D match, TRBD1 (5 bases). The source is a woman between 25 and 40 years old who had been exposed to COVID-19. The CDR3 region has the DNA TGTGCCAGCACCCCTAGACAGTTACACTATGGCTACACCTTC. Translating gives CASTPRQLHYGYTF.